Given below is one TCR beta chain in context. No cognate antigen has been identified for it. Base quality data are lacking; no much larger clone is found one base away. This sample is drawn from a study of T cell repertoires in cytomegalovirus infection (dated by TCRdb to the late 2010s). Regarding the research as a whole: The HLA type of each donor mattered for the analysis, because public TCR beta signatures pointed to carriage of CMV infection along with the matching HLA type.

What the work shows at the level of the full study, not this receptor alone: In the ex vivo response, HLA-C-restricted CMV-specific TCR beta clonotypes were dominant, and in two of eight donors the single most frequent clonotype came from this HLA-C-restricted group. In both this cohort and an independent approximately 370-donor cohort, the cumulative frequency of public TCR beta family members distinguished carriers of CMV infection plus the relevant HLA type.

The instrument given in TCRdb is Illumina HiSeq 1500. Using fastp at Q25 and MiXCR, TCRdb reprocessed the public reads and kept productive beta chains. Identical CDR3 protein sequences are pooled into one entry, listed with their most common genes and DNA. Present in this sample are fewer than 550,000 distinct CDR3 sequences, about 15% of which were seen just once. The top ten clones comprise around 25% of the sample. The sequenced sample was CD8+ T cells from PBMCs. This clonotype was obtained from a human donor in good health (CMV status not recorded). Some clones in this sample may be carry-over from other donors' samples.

CDR3 loop: CASSFLANYEQYF. The DNA reads as follows: TGTGCCAGCAGTTTTCTTGCGAACTACGAGCAGTACTTC. The rearranged segments are TRBV28 and TRBJ2-7; a confident D gene designation cannot be given. Per the germline V gene, MDHEN is the CDR1 and SYDVKM is the CDR2. The CDR3 sequence holds 13 residues, the cysteine and phenylalanine included. Of the read, only the CDR3 DNA is kept; its 39 bases are in frame from base 1. V is clipped by 3 bases and J by 3 bases, and the sequence between their germline boundaries is 9 bases long.